The 27 T cell receptor beta chains below all came from one sample that was sequenced in a study of T cell repertoires in cytomegalovirus infection. In TCRdb, the reads were re-called with MiXCR into one record per CDR3 protein. In the table there are about 890,000 distinct CDR3 sequences, more than 25% of which are singletons. Their antigen targets remain unknown. Here the sequenced sample was cultured CD8+ T cells from PBMCs, taken from culture after CMV antigen stimulation. The receptors stem from a human donor in good health (CMV status not recorded). Some clones in this sample may be carry-over from other donors' samples.

The chain joins TRBV7-2 to TRBJ2-1, with 8 bases identical to TRBD2. This CDR3 has 16 residues. CDR1 and CDR2 from the germline V gene are SGHTA and FQGNSA. The V gene end was trimmed by 2 bases and the J gene end by 3 bases; junction bases not matched to a gene: 6. The CDR3 nucleotides are TGTGCCAGCAGCTTATTGAGCGGGGGATTCTACAATGAGCAGTTCTTC. This gives the protein CASSLLSGGFYNEQFF.

The chain carries TRBV5-1 and TRBJ2-7; possible D gene TRBD2, 5 bases. Germline V gene lookup returns CDR1 SGHRS and CDR2 YFSETQ. The CDR3 covers 13 residues. Between the trimmed V and J ends, which lost 5 bases and 0 bases, there was a span of 9 bases. The CDR3 DNA sequence: TGCGCCAGCAGGGACTTAAGCTCCTACGAGCAGTACTTC. As protein: CASRDLSSYEQYF.

V gene TRBV7-4 combines with J gene TRBJ1-4; no clear D. Between the trimmed V and J ends, which lost 3 bases and 8 bases, there was a span of 10 bases. Per the germline V gene, CDR1 is SGHVT and CDR2 is SQSDAQ. There are 13 residues in the CDR3. In DNA, the CDR3 is TGTGCCAGCAGCTTCGGCATGAGGGAAAAACTGTTTTTT. It is translated as CASSFGMREKLFF.

The chain combines TRBV6-6 with TRBJ1-4; weak D call: TRBD1 (5 bases). The CDR3 runs to 15 residues. Germline values: CDR1 MNHNY, CDR2 SVGAGI (reference sequence). The ends were cut back, 0 bases at V and 1 base at J, with 6 bases in the middle. CDR3 nucleotides: TGTGCCAGCAGTTACTCTGGGGGAACTAATGAAAAACTGTTTTTT. It encodes CASSYSGGTNEKLFF.

Regarding this clonotype: A much larger clone is a single base away; this may be a read error. This rearrangement joins TRBV7-2 to TRBJ1-2; D might be TRBD1 (6 bases). Germline V lookup: CDR1 SGHTA, CDR2 FQGNSA. This CDR3 spans 18 amino acids. Trimming shortened V by 6 bases and J by 0 bases, and 23 bases separated the two germline ends. As DNA, the CDR3 is TGTGCCAGCAGACCCGAATCTCCGGGACACCAATCTAACTATGGCTACACCTTC. It yields the protein CASRPESPGHQSNYGYTF. Full variable domain (missing parts from reference TRBV7-2 and TRBJ1-2): GAGVSQSPSNKVTEKGKDVELRCDPISGHTALYWYRQSLGQGLEFLIYFQGNSAPDKSGLPSDRFSAERTGGSVSTLTIQRTQQEDSAVYLCASRPESPGHQSNYGYTFGSGTRLTVV.

The gene calls are TRBV27 and TRBJ1-4; 9 nucleotides line up with TRBD1. J gave up 8 bases and V 4 bases, and 11 bases lay outside the gene matches. The CDR3 consists of 16 residues. CDR1 is MNHEY, CDR2 SMNVEV, per germline (reference sequence). Written as DNA, the CDR3 is TGTGCCAGCAGTTCCGCCGGGGGACAGGGAGAAGAAAAACTGTTTTTT. As protein: CASSSAGGQGEEKLFF.

In its sample, this clonotype was seen a few times. The rearrangement uses TRBV20-1 and TRBJ2-1, with D possibly being TRBD1 or TRBD2 (5 bases each). Germline V gene data show CDR1 as DFQATT and CDR2 as SNEGSKA (reference sequence). Trimming shortened V by 3 bases and J by 10 bases, and 10 bases separated the two germline ends. The CDR3 is 11 amino acids. CDR3 in amino acids: CSASRGLEQFF. As DNA, the CDR3 is TGCAGTGCTAGTCGGGGCCTAGAGCAGTTCTTC.

This sequence joins TRBV14 and TRBJ2-1; 9 bases agree with TRBD2. CDR1 is SGHDN, CDR2 FVKESK, per germline. V shed 2 bases, J shed 2 bases, and the junction held 4 bases outside the gene matches. The CDR3 totals 16 residues. Here the CDR3 DNA reads TGTGCCAGCAGCCAACTTAGCGGGGGTCCCTACAATGAGCAGTTCTTC. Translated, it gives CASSQLSGGPYNEQFF.

The table lists this clonotype with many counts. The chain has TRBV12-5 and TRBJ2-7; D remains ambiguous. V lost 0 bases, J lost 2 bases, and 14 bases lay in between. Germline CDR1 is LGHNT and CDR2 is FRNRAP. The CDR3 is 16 residues long. Here the CDR3 DNA reads TGTGCTAGTGGTTTGGTTGTAGGTGGGGTAGCCTACGAGCAGTACGTC. Its protein product is CASGLVVGGVAYEQYV.

The rearrangement joins TRBV7-6 to TRBJ2-7, with a tentative D call TRBD2 (6 bases). The CDR3 contains 15 residues. Germline loops: CDR1 SGHVS, CDR2 FNYEAQ. Trimming took off 2 bases at V and 5 bases at J, with 16 bases between the two ends. CDR3 DNA sequence: TGTGCCAGCAGCTTACGAGCAGGGAGGACCCACGAGCAGTACTTC. Translated, it gives CASSLRAGRTHEQYF.

The chain carries TRBV4-1 and TRBJ2-5; 8 bases match TRBD2. The J segment lost 3 bases and the V segment lost 3 bases, leaving 12 bases of the junction unmatched. This CDR3 has 17 residues. Germline loops: CDR1 MGHRA, CDR2 YSYEKL. CDR3 coding DNA: TGCGCCAGCAGCCAGGGGGGGGGACTAGGTTATGAAGAGACCCAGTACTTC. Amino acids: CASSQGGGLGYEETQYF.

There are many counts of this clonotype. The rearrangement uses TRBV7-2 and TRBJ2-7; perhaps TRBD2 as D (5 bases). The CDR3 consists of 14 residues. V was cut by 1 base and J by 0 bases, with 7 bases left in between. In germline, CDR1 is SGHTA, CDR2 FQGNSA. This chain's CDR3 is CASSLGGLSYEQYV. In DNA, the CDR3 is TGTGCCAGCAGCTTAGGAGGGCTCTCCTACGAGCAGTACGTC.

In this sample, this clonotype turned up many times. This chain uses TRBV7-8 with TRBJ1-2; D is unresolved. The germline V gene has CDR1 SGHVS and CDR2 FQNEAQ. The CDR3 length is 17 residues. The ends were cut back, 1 base at V and 2 bases at J, with 17 bases in the middle. The DNA for the CDR3 is TGTGCCAGCAGCTTAGTGTCCGGAAGACCTGAAAACTATGGCTACACCTTC. This codes for CASSLVSGRPENYGYTF.

This clonotype was observed a handful of times. This chain links TRBV29-1 with TRBJ1-2; D not certain. CDR3 size: 12 residues. The V and J ends lost 3 bases and 6 bases respectively, with 11 bases between them. CDR1 and CDR2 from the germline V gene are SQVTM and ANQGSEA. CDR3 in DNA: TGCAGCGTTGACACGCGAGGGAATGGCTACACCTTC. Its translation is CSVDTRGNGYTF.

The gene calls are TRBV14 and TRBJ2-7; either TRBD1 or TRBD2 may supply D (5 bases each). Trimming shortened V by 0 bases and J by 1 base, and 10 bases separated the two germline ends. The CDR3 runs to 15 residues. In germline, CDR1 is SGHDN, CDR2 FVKESK. This CDR3 is CASSQEGEGSYEQYV. The CDR3 region has the DNA TGTGCCAGCAGCCAAGAGGGGGAAGGGTCCTACGAGCAGTACGTC.

The J gene is TRBJ1-1, the V gene TRBV20-1; a possible D gene is TRBD1 (5 bases). Germline values: CDR1 DFQATT, CDR2 SNEGSKA (reference sequence). This CDR3 is built from 16 residues. Trimming took 0 bases from V and 0 from J, leaving 14 bases between them. The CDR3 reads CSAREFPQGLNTEAFF. The CDR3 bases are TGCAGTGCTAGAGAATTCCCTCAGGGTTTGAACACTGAAGCTTTCTTT.

In its sample, this clonotype was seen a few times. The V and J genes are TRBV10-3 and TRBJ2-5; D not resolved. Germline-derived CDR1 and CDR2 are ENHRY and SYGVKD. The length of the CDR3 is 14 residues. Trimming cost V 8 bases and J 2 bases, with 15 bases left between them. CDR3 loop: CAIGGEGGQETQYF. DNA of the CDR3: TGTGCCATCGGTGGCGAAGGTGGGCAAGAGACCCAGTACTTC.

This clonotype was found a few times. The CDR3 spells CASTFTPGGTDTQYF. CDR3 sequence (DNA): TGTGCCAGCACCTTCACGCCGGGGGGCACAGATACGCAGTATTTT. The V and J genes are TRBV27 and TRBJ2-3; maybe TRBD2 (6 bases). Germline lookup yields CDR1 MNHEY and CDR2 SMNVEV (reference sequence). The CDR3 is made up of 15 amino acids. Trimming removed 7 bases from V and 1 base from J, with 15 bases in between.

This chain joins TRBV4-2 and TRBJ2-3; TRBD1 matches at 8 bases. V shed 1 base and J 3 bases; nucleotides not matched to a gene: 9. Germline values: CDR1 LGHNA, CDR2 YNFKEQ. This CDR3 contains 17 residues. The CDR3 region is CASSQGRDRGGTDTQYF. CDR3 nucleotides: TGTGCCAGCAGCCAAGGACGCGACAGGGGCGGTACAGATACGCAGTATTTT.

There are a few counts of this clonotype. The chain's CDR3 is CASSLSGSDTDTQYF. In DNA form, the CDR3 reads TGTGCCAGCAGTTTAAGTGGGTCTGACACAGATACGCAGTATTTT. The gene calls are TRBV27 and TRBJ2-3; D is unclear. The V and J ends lost 2 bases and 2 bases respectively, with 11 bases between them. The CDR3 runs to 15 residues. Germline CDR1 is MNHEY and CDR2 is SMNVEV (reference sequence).

This clonotype was counted once. The chain joins TRBV6-8 to TRBJ2-2; TRBD1 is a possible D gene (6 bases). The CDR3 runs 14 residues. Trimming left V 10 bases short and J 6 bases short, with 18 bases between. Germline assignment: CDR1 MNHGY and CDR2 SAAAGT. In DNA, the CDR3 is TGTGCCACCGTAGGGGGATTAGGGTCCGGGGAGCTGTTTTTT. As protein: CATVGGLGSGELFF.

This clonotype was detected only a few times. This rearrangement joins TRBV28 to TRBJ1-1, with D perhaps TRBD1 (5 bases). CDR1 MDHEN and CDR2 SYDVKM come from the germline V gene. Trimming took 5 bases from V and 3 from J, leaving 16 bases between them. The CDR3 covers 15 residues. CDR3 DNA sequence: TGTGCCAGCAGTACCCCACGCGGGGCGCACACTGAAGCTTTCTTT. The encoded protein is CASSTPRGAHTEAFF.

V gene TRBV6-5 combines with J gene TRBJ2-7, with TRBD1 matching 8 bases. This CDR3 has 14 residues. The junction had 4 bases not matched to a gene; V was cut back by 0 bases and J by 6 bases. Germline values: CDR1 MNHEY, CDR2 SVGAGI. CDR3 bases: TGTGCCAGCAGTTACTCGGGACAGGTCTCCGAGCAGTACGTC. As protein: CASSYSGQVSEQYV.

The genes are TRBV24-1 and TRBJ1-5; D possibly corresponds to TRBD1 (5 bases). Germline V gene data show CDR1 as KGHDR and CDR2 as SFDVKD. CDR3 length equals 15 residues. Trimming took 4 bases from V and 6 from J, leaving 15 bases between them. This CDR3 is CATSEGTVRGQPQHF. CDR3 nucleotide sequence: TGTGCCACCAGTGAGGGGACCGTTAGGGGTCAGCCCCAGCATTTT.

This clonotype came up a few times. Here the CDR3 reads CASSLGQGIYEQYV. Here the CDR3 DNA reads TGTGCCAGCAGTCTGGGACAGGGGATCTACGAGCAGTACGTC. The chain employs TRBV6-6 and TRBJ2-7; 10 bases are a match to TRBD1. Trimming removed 5 bases from V and 3 bases from J; junction bases left unmatched: 4. This CDR3 region has 14 residues. The V gene's germline CDR1 is MNHNY and CDR2 SVGAGI (reference sequence).

This clonotype came up many times. The chain combines TRBV7-2 with TRBJ2-7; no clear D gene. The CDR3 consists of 15 residues. V gave up 1 base and J gave up 2 bases, with 12 bases separating them. CDR1 is SGHTA, CDR2 FQGNSA, per germline. The CDR3 protein is CASSLEVGPAYEQYV. For the CDR3, the DNA is TGTGCCAGCAGCTTAGAGGTCGGGCCAGCCTACGAGCAGTACGTC.

The rearrangement uses TRBV4-3 and TRBJ2-5, with D perhaps matching TRBD2 (6 bases). The CDR3 covers 14 residues. The V and J ends lost 4 bases and 1 base respectively, with 10 bases between them. Germline V CDR1 and CDR2: LGHNA, YSLEER. The CDR3 loop is CASSRGLVQETQYF. Written as DNA, the CDR3 is TGCGCCAGCAGCCGGGGACTTGTCCAAGAGACCCAGTACTTC.